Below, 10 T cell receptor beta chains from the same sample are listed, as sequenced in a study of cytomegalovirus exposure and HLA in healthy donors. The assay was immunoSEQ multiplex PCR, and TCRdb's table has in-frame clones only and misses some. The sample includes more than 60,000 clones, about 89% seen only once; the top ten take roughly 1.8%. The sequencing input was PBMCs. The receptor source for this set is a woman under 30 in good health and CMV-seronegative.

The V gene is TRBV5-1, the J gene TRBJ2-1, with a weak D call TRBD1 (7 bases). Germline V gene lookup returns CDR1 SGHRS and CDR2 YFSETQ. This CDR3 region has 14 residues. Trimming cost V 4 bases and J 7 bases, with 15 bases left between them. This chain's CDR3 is CASSQGGKLNEQFF. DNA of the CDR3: TGCGCCAGCAGCCAGGGGGGCAAATTGAATGAGCAGTTCTTC.

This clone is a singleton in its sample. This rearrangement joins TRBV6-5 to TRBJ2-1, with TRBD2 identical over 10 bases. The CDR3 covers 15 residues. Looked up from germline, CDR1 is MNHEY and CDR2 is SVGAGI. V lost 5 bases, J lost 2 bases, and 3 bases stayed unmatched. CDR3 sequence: CASSRLAGTYNEQFF. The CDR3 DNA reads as TGTGCCAGCAGTCGACTAGCGGGTACCTACAATGAGCAGTTCTTC.

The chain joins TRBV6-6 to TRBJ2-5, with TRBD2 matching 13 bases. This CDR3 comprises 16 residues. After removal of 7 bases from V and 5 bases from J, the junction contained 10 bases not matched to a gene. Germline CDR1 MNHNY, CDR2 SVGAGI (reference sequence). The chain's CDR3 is CASKGGLAGVRETQYF. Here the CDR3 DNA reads TGTGCCAGCAAAGGAGGACTAGCGGGAGTCAGGGAGACCCAGTACTTC.

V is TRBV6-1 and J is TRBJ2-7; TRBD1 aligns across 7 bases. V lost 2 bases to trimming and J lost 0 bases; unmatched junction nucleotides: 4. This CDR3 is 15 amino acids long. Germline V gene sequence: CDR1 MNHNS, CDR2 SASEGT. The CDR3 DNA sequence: TGTGCCAGCAGTGAATTTAGGGGGCCCTCCTACGAGCAGTACTTC. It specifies CASSEFRGPSYEQYF.

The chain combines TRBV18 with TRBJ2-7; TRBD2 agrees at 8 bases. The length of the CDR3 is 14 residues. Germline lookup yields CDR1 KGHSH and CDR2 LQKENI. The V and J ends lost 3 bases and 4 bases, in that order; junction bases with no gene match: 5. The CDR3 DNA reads TGTGCCAGCTCACCCTCAGCGGGGGTTTACGAGCAGTACTTC. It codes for CASSPSAGVYEQYF.

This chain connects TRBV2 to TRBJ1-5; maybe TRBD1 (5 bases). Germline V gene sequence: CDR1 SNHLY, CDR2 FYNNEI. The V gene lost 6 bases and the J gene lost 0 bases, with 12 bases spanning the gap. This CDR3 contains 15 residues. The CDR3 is CASREPGNSNQPQHF. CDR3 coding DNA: TGTGCCAGCAGGGAGCCAGGGAATAGCAATCAGCCCCAGCATTTT. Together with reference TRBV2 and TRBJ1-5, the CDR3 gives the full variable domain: EPEVTQTPSHQVTQMGQEVILRCVPISNHLYFYWYRQILGQKVEFLVSFYNNEISEKSEIFDDQFSVERPDGSNFTLKIRSTKLEDSAMYFCASREPGNSNQPQHFGDGTRLSIL.

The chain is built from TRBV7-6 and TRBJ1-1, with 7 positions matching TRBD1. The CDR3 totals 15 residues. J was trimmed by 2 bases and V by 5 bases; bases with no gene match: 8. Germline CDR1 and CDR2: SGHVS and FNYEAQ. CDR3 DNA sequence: TGTGCCAGCAGCACGATACAGGGGATTAACACTGAAGCTTTCTTT. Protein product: CASSTIQGINTEAFF.

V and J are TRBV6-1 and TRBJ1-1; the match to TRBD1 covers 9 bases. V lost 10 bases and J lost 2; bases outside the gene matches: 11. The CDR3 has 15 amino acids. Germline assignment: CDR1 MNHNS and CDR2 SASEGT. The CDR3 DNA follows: TGTGCCACTTCGAGGGACAGGGCGGTTAACACTGAAGCTTTCTTT. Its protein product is CATSRDRAVNTEAFF.

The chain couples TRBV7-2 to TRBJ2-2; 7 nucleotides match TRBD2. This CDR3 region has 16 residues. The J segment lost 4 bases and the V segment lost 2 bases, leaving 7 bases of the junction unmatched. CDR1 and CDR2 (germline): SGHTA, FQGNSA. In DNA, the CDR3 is TGTGCCAGCAGCTTACCGTCAGGGAGGGTCACCGGGGAGCTGTTTTTT. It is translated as CASSLPSGRVTGELFF.

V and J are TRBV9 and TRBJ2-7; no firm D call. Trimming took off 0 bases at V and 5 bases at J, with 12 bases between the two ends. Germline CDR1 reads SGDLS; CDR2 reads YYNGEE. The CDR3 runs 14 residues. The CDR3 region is CASSVDPLADEQYF. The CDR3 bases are TGTGCCAGCAGCGTAGACCCCTTAGCTGACGAGCAGTACTTC. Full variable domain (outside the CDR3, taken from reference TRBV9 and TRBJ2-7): DSGVTQTPKHLITATGQRVTLRCSPRSGDLSVYWYQQSLDQGLQFLIQYYNGEERAKGNILERFSAQQFPDLHSELNLSSLELGDSALYFCASSVDPLADEQYFGPGTRLTVT.